This T cell receptor beta chain was identified during a study of blood T cell repertoires in COVID-19. For the study at large: COVID-19 samples from acute and convalescent phases originated in the United States, Italy and Spain.

The data were produced by immunoSEQ multiplex PCR, yet TCRdb's version contains in-frame clones alone and is incomplete. The repertoire consists of 470,000 or so clones, with about 90% occurring once and the leading ten covering under 2%. The CDR3 loop spans 16 amino acids. The V gene end was trimmed by 3 bases and the J gene end by 3 bases; junction bases not matched to a gene: 8. Germline assignment: CDR1 MNHNS and CDR2 SASEGT. Clinical histories supplied by participants themselves formed the basis of cohort assignment. The rearrangement joins TRBV6-1 to TRBJ1-2; 9 nucleotides match TRBD1. Sequenced material: PBMCs or T cells enriched from blood (not recorded which). This clonotype was sampled from a woman aged 18-29 years with acute COVID-19. The DNA of the CDR3 is TGTGCCAGCAGTGACCCGGGACAGGGATCCCACTATGGCTACACCTTC. This gives the protein CASSDPGQGSHYGYTF.